This T cell receptor beta chain was observed in a study of beta chain features in type 1 diabetes. Expressed TCRB transcripts were sequenced because the isolated RNA had all been reverse transcribed beforehand. Using immunoSEQ multiplex PCR, the repertoire was profiled, and TCRdb retains in-frame clones only, with some absent. Found here are 600,000 to 700,000 clones, around 12% of them singletons; the top ten hold around 0.12%. The V end lost 10 bases, the J end lost 5 bases, and 16 bases lay between the germline ends. Germline V gene sequence: CDR1 MNHNS, CDR2 SASEGT. The CDR3 has 13 amino acids. Broader study findings: Shorter TCRB CDR3s, moderately but significantly so, were found in Type 1 diabetes patients in all four CD4+ subsets. Lower insertion and higher deletion counts appeared at VDJ junctions in type 1 diabetes patients.

It was via CD45RO/CCR7/CD25/CD127/CD95/CD27 that CD4+ naive, central memory, regulatory and stem cell-like memory cells were sorted. Comments on this clone: The antigen is undetermined.

V gene TRBV6-1 combines with J gene TRBJ2-3; maybe TRBD1 (6 bases). The sequence came from a man aged 25 to 45 with type 1 diabetes. The sample was naive CD4+ T cells from blood. Here the CDR3 reads CATQDSSGDTQYF. The CDR3 DNA sequence: TGTGCCACCCAGGACAGTTCGGGAGATACGCAGTATTTT.